The 17 T cell receptor beta chains in this list originate from one sample, sequenced in a study of OX40 agonist ivuxolimab in advanced cancers. TCRdb's table, derived via immunoSEQ multiplex PCR, lists solely in-frame clones and lacks some. The profile shows some 62,000 clones, 92% of them singletons. The material sequenced was CD4+ or CD8+ T cells sorted from blood, taken in a trial of the OX40 agonist ivuxolimab. All receptors derive from an adult with an advanced solid tumor such as melanoma, head and neck, liver or kidney cancer.

This sequence joins TRBV5-1 and TRBJ2-3; TRBD2 matches 8 bases. V shed 2 bases and J 3 bases; nucleotides not matched to a gene: 2. CDR1 and CDR2 (germline): SGHRS, YFSETQ. This CDR3 region has 14 residues. CDR3 region: CASSFASGTDTQYF. The CDR3 DNA reads as TGCGCCAGCAGCTTTGCTAGCGGGACAGATACGCAGTATTTT.

The chain uses TRBV7-8 and TRBJ2-6; 8 nucleotides align to TRBD1. The junction had 15 bases not matched to a gene; V was cut back by 5 bases and J by 3 bases. The CDR3 spans 19 residues. Germline V gene data show CDR1 as SGHVS and CDR2 as FQNEAQ. The DNA for the CDR3 is TGTGCCAGCAGCCCTCTCGTGGACAGGGTTGTGTATGGGGCCAACGTCCTGACTTTC. This translates into CASSPLVDRVVYGANVLTF.

As to this clone: One end of the junction varies from germline; a read error may be responsible. The CDR3 coding sequence is TGTGTCAGCAGCCCCGGGACACTACTCTACAATGAGCAGTTCTTC. It yields the protein CVSSPGTLLYNEQFF. V gene TRBV5-6 combines with J gene TRBJ2-1; a possible D gene is TRBD1 (6 bases). The CDR3 runs to 15 residues. Germline V gene lookup returns CDR1 SGHDT and CDR2 YYEEEE. Full variable domain (missing parts from reference TRBV5-6 and TRBJ2-1): DAGVTQSPTHLIKTRGQQVTLRCSPKSGHDTVSWYQQALGQGPQFIFQYYEEEERQRGNFPDRFSGHQFPNYSSELNVNALLLGDSALYLCVSSPGTLLYNEQFFGPGTRLTVL.

This clone came up once. The gene calls are TRBV19 and TRBJ2-7, with D hard to call. With 5 bases removed from V and 0 bases from J, the gap between germline ends came to 8 bases. Germline-derived CDR1 and CDR2 are LNHDA and SQIVND (reference sequence). The CDR3 is 13 residues long. Written as DNA, the CDR3 is TGTGCCAGTAGTCCTGACGTCTCCTACGAGCAGTACTTC. It translates to CASSPDVSYEQYF. The variable domain in full, completed from reference TRBV19 and TRBJ2-7, reads DGGITQSPKYLFRKEGQNVTLSCEQNLNHDAMYWYRQDPGQGLRLIYYSQIVNDFQKGDIAEGYSVSREKKESFPLTVTSAQKNPTAFYLCASSPDVSYEQYFGPGTRLTVT.

The genes are TRBV10-2 and TRBJ2-7; TRBD2 is a possible D gene (5 bases). This CDR3 region has 16 residues. The V gene's germline CDR1 is WSHSY and CDR2 SAAADI. V dropped 4 bases and J dropped 0 bases, with 16 bases sitting between them. The CDR3, as DNA: TGCGCCAGCAGTGTCGGTCCGGGGTCCTTCTCCTACGAGCAGTACTTC. Amino acid sequence: CASSVGPGSFSYEQYF.

The V gene is TRBV9, the J gene TRBJ2-6, with D possibly matching TRBD2 (6 bases). This CDR3 spans 16 amino acids. CDR1 and CDR2 from the germline V gene are SGDLS and YYNGEE. V lost 0 bases to trimming and J lost 3 bases, with 10 bases between them. CDR3 sequence reads: CASSVGQGGGANVLTF. The CDR3 coding sequence is TGTGCCAGCAGCGTAGGTCAGGGAGGTGGGGCCAACGTCCTGACTTTC.

The chain is built from TRBV27 and TRBJ2-3; TRBD1 aligns across 8 bases. This CDR3 comprises 15 residues. Germline CDR1 and CDR2: MNHEY and SMNVEV (reference sequence). J gave up 4 bases and V 3 bases, and 6 bases lay outside the gene matches. The CDR3 loop reads CASSLQTGVADTQYF. For the CDR3, the DNA is TGTGCCAGCAGTTTGCAGACAGGGGTTGCAGATACGCAGTATTTT.

J is TRBJ2-2 and V is TRBV12-5; no firm D call. The CDR3 sequence is 13 residues long. Deletions cut 6 bases from V and 1 base from J, with 6 bases between. CDR1 is LGHNT and CDR2 is FRNRAP in the germline V gene. CDR3: CASGLRNTGELFF. The CDR3 DNA reads TGTGCTAGTGGGCTCAGGAACACCGGGGAGCTGTTTTTT. Drawing the rest from reference TRBV12-5 and TRBJ2-2, the complete variable domain is DARVTQTPRHKVTEMGQEVTMRCQPILGHNTVFWYRQTMMQGLELLAYFRNRAPLDDSGMPKDRFSAEMPDATLATLKIQPSEPRDSAVYFCASGLRNTGELFFGEGSRLTVL.

This sequence joins TRBV6-6 and TRBJ2-1; tentative D call: TRBD1 (5 bases). V lost 6 bases and J lost 3, with 15 bases in between. Per germline, CDR1 MNHNY and CDR2 SVGAGI (reference sequence). The CDR3 covers 15 residues. The CDR3 bases are TGTGCCAGCAGCAAAGACAGCTCCTTCTACAATGAGCAGTTCTTC. Translating it yields CASSKDSSFYNEQFF.

The chain recombines TRBV5-4 with TRBJ2-2, with D tentatively TRBD2 (6 bases). Trimming took 0 bases from V and 6 from J, leaving 9 bases between them. CDR3 length: 14 amino acids. CDR1 is SGHNT, CDR2 YYREEE, per germline (reference sequence). CDR3 loop: CASSLASGAGELFF. The CDR3 coding sequence is TGTGCCAGCAGCTTGGCGTCGGGAGCCGGGGAGCTGTTTTTT. Looking up the rest from reference TRBV5-4 and TRBJ2-2 gives the full variable domain: ETGVTQSPTHLIKTRGQQVTLRCSSQSGHNTVSWYQQALGQGPQFIFQYYREEENGRGNFPPRFSGLQFPNYSSELNVNALELDDSALYLCASSLASGAGELFFGEGSRLTVL.

The chain couples TRBV5-6 to TRBJ1-6; possibly TRBD1 for D (5 bases). The V gene's germline CDR1 is SGHDT and CDR2 YYEEEE. Trimming left V 4 bases short and J 7 bases short, with 12 bases between. This CDR3 comprises 14 residues. The CDR3 bases are TGTGCCAGCAGCCCTCGGGGCTTAAATTCACCCCTCCACTTT. It encodes CASSPRGLNSPLHF. The full variable domain, completed using reference TRBV5-6 and TRBJ1-6, is DAGVTQSPTHLIKTRGQQVTLRCSPKSGHDTVSWYQQALGQGPQFIFQYYEEEERQRGNFPDRFSGHQFPNYSSELNVNALLLGDSALYLCASSPRGLNSPLHFGNGTRLTVT.

The chain joins TRBV4-2 to TRBJ2-7; 7 bases are a match to TRBD1. V lost 4 bases to trimming and J lost 9 bases; unmatched junction nucleotides: 6. The CDR3 runs to 12 residues. Germline CDR1 and CDR2: LGHNA and YNFKEQ. The CDR3 region is CASSLNQGVQYF. CDR3 DNA sequence: TGTGCCAGCAGCCTAAACCAGGGGGTGCAGTACTTC.

CDR3 sequence reads: CASTSGTGDYNEQFF. The CDR3 DNA follows: TGTGCCAGCACCAGCGGGACAGGGGATTACAATGAGCAGTTCTTC. The chain recombines TRBV6-5 with TRBJ2-1; 10 positions match TRBD1. Germline CDR1 is MNHEY and CDR2 is SVGAGI. CDR3 length: 15 residues. The V segment lost 7 bases and the J segment 4 bases; nucleotides outside the gene matches: 7.

The J gene is TRBJ2-7, the V gene TRBV18; TRBD2 matches 7 bases. Looked up from germline, CDR1 is KGHSH and CDR2 is LQKENI. CDR3 size: 14 residues. After removal of 6 bases from V and 2 bases from J, the junction contained 7 bases not matched to a gene. CDR3 in DNA: TGTGCCAGCTCGCAAGGGGACTACCCCTACGAGCAGTACTTC. This gives the protein CASSQGDYPYEQYF.

This sequence joins TRBV5-1 and TRBJ1-3; TRBD1 might be the D (5 bases). This CDR3 spans 17 amino acids. The V gene's germline CDR1 is SGHRS and CDR2 YFSETQ. The V end was cut by 2 bases, the J end by 0 bases, with 15 bases between. This CDR3 is CASSFSAGTYSGNTIYF. For the CDR3, the DNA is TGCGCCAGCAGCTTCTCAGCAGGGACTTACTCTGGAAACACCATATATTTT.

The table lists this clone with a few counts. The gene calls are TRBV30 and TRBJ1-1, with D hard to call. V was clipped by 4 bases and J by 3 bases, with 9 bases between them. Germline V gives CDR1 GTSNPN, CDR2 SVGIG (reference sequence). The CDR3 runs to 12 residues. CDR3 nucleotide sequence: TGTGCCTGGAAGGTGCCTGACACTGAAGCTTTCTTT. It is translated as CAWKVPDTEAFF.

The rearrangement uses TRBV27 and TRBJ2-5; D not certain. V lost 4 bases to trimming and J lost 8 bases, with 8 bases between them. Germline lookup yields CDR1 MNHEY and CDR2 SMNVEV (reference sequence). The CDR3 contains 11 residues. The CDR3 coding sequence is TGTGCCAGCAGTTCTCAAGGTACCCAGTACTTC. Translating it yields CASSSQGTQYF.